The 21 T cell receptor beta chains given below trace back to one sample, sequenced in a study of identical twins. TCRdb redid the calling of the 5' RACE reads with MiXCR, one entry per CDR3 protein. Here the sample spans 1,800,000 or so distinct CDR3 sequences, about 32% being singletons. The sample was cord blood. The receptors derive from a newborn girl in good health.

This clonotype was detected a few times. The chain is built from TRBV6-2 or TRBV6-3 and TRBJ2-4, with 10 bases lining up with TRBD1. V lost 5 bases to trimming and J lost 8 bases; unmatched junction nucleotides: 15. This CDR3 has 17 residues. Germline V gene lookup returns CDR1 MNHEY and CDR2 SVGEGT. CDR3 coding DNA: TGTGCCAGCAGTCCTCCGGGACAGGGGTTAGATTCTGACATTCAGTACTTC. It encodes CASSPPGQGLDSDIQYF.

Points on this clonotype: A much larger clone differs from this one at a single base, so this may be a read error. The genes are TRBV29-1 and TRBJ2-3, with a possible D match to TRBD1 (6 bases). V was pared by 6 bases and J by 1 base, with 17 bases between. The germline CDR1 and CDR2 sequences are SQVTM and ANQGSEA. This CDR3 is built from 15 residues. CDR3 nucleotides: TGCAGCGTCGGGAAACAGGGTTACGGCACAGATACGCAGTATTTT. It translates to CSVGKQGYGTDTQYF.

This clonotype was seen a few times. The chain employs TRBV3-1 and TRBJ2-7; D might be TRBD2 (6 bases). V was cut by 0 bases and J by 3 bases, with 12 bases left in between. Germline loops: CDR1 LGHDT, CDR2 YNNKEL (reference sequence). The CDR3 loop spans 15 amino acids. In nucleotides, the CDR3 is TGTGCCAGCAGCCAAGATCTGAGCGGGTACTACGAGCAGTACTTC. This gives the protein CASSQDLSGYYEQYF.

The table lists this clonotype with many counts. This chain links TRBV5-6 with TRBJ2-3, with D unresolved. The CDR3 is 12 amino acids. V gave up 2 bases and J gave up 6 bases, with 7 bases separating them. Germline CDR1 reads SGHDT; CDR2 reads YYEEEE. The CDR3 protein is CASSFRMDTQYF. CDR3 nucleotide sequence: TGTGCCAGCAGCTTCAGGATGGATACGCAGTATTTT.

The V and J genes are TRBV12-3 or TRBV12-4 and TRBJ2-3, with 15 bases matching TRBD2. The CDR3 has 17 amino acids. V was pared by 5 bases and J by 2 bases, with 5 bases of the junction left unmatched. The CDR3: CASSTRTSGRATDTQYF. The CDR3 coding sequence is TGTGCCAGCAGTACGCGGACTAGCGGGAGGGCCACAGATACGCAGTATTTT.

This clonotype was counted only a few times. CDR3 residues: CASSSNRGPVYEQYF. CDR3 nucleotide sequence: TGTGCCAGCAGCTCAAACAGGGGCCCTGTTTACGAGCAGTACTTC. The gene calls are TRBV7-9 and TRBJ2-7; 7 bases align to TRBD1. V was clipped by 4 bases and J by 4 bases; unmatched bases: 10. The CDR3 covers 15 residues. Looked up from germline, CDR1 is SEHNR and CDR2 is FQNEAQ (reference sequence).

A few counts support this clonotype. The rearrangement links TRBV27 to TRBJ2-7, with TRBD1 matching over 7 bases. J was trimmed by 6 bases and V by 7 bases; bases with no gene match: 6. This CDR3 contains 12 residues. Germline values: CDR1 MNHEY, CDR2 SMNVEV (reference sequence). CDR3: CASMKGAGEQYF. The CDR3 nucleotides are TGTGCCAGCATGAAGGGGGCGGGCGAGCAGTACTTC.

This clonotype came up a few times. The chain has TRBV12-3 or TRBV12-4 and TRBJ2-5; 8 nucleotides agree with TRBD2. J was trimmed by 2 bases and V by 8 bases; bases with no gene match: 4. This CDR3 region has 13 residues. DNA of the CDR3: TGTGCCAGCGGGATAGCGGGGCAAGAGACCCAGTACTTC. Protein product: CASGIAGQETQYF.

This rearrangement joins TRBV9 to TRBJ2-1; TRBD1 aligns across 8 bases. CDR3 size: 13 residues. Per germline, CDR1 SGDLS and CDR2 YYNGEE. J lost 14 bases, V lost 3 bases, and 10 bases had no gene match. CDR3 amino acids: CASSARPTGGKFF. The CDR3 DNA is TGTGCCAGCAGCGCCCGACCTACAGGGGGGAAGTTCTTC.

The chain employs TRBV5-6 and TRBJ2-6; 8 bases line up with TRBD1. The CDR3 covers 22 residues. Germline loops: CDR1 SGHDT, CDR2 YYEEEE. V trimming: 4 bases; J trimming: 0 bases; junction bases outside the gene matches: 21. The CDR3 sequence: CASSVADRESGQINSGANVLTF. The CDR3 nucleotides are TGTGCCAGCAGCGTGGCGGACAGGGAATCGGGTCAAATTAACTCTGGGGCCAACGTCCTGACTTTC.

The chain employs TRBV6-5 and TRBJ2-3, with 7 positions matching TRBD1. Germline loops: CDR1 MNHEY, CDR2 SVGAGI. The CDR3 consists of 17 residues. J lost 2 bases, V lost 2 bases, and 10 bases had no gene match. The CDR3 region is CASSYPPDRVHTDTQYF. The CDR3 nucleotides read TGTGCCAGCAGTTACCCCCCCGACAGGGTGCACACAGATACGCAGTATTTT.

With regard to this clonotype: It is likely a read error: a sequence one base away is far more abundant. The rearrangement uses TRBV20-1 and TRBJ1-1; 7 bases match TRBD1. Germline V gene sequence: CDR1 DFQATT, CDR2 SNEGSKA (reference sequence). CDR3 length: 12 amino acids. The CDR3 coding sequence is TGCAGTGCTAGGACAGGGAACACTGAAACTTTCTTT. Protein: CSARTGNTETFF.

The gene calls are TRBV11-2 and TRBJ1-3; possible D gene TRBD1, 6 bases. The CDR3 extends over 15 amino acids. V shed 3 bases and J shed 3 bases, with 12 bases lying between them. CDR1 and CDR2 (germline): SGHAT, FQNNGV. This CDR3 reads CASSLWGARGNTIYF. The CDR3 DNA reads TGTGCCAGCAGCTTGTGGGGGGCGCGTGGAAACACCATATATTTT.

This clonotype showed up just a few times. This chain connects TRBV20-1 to TRBJ2-3; 10 nucleotides line up with TRBD2. CDR1 DFQATT and CDR2 SNEGSKA come from the germline V gene (reference sequence). This CDR3 has 13 amino acids. Trimming took 3 bases from V and 7 from J; bases not matched to a gene: 4. The CDR3 region has the DNA TGCAGTGCTAGGAAGCGGGGGGGCCATACGCAGTATTTT. It yields the protein CSARKRGGHTQYF.

V usage is TRBV7-2 and J usage is TRBJ1-1, with 7 bases matching TRBD1. Germline CDR1 is SGHTA and CDR2 is FQGNSA. V shed 5 bases, J shed 5 bases, and the junction held 11 bases outside the gene matches. The CDR3 extends over 15 amino acids. The CDR3 loop reads CASSTQTRGRTEAFF. CDR3 nucleotide sequence: TGTGCCAGCAGCACCCAAACCAGGGGGAGAACTGAAGCTTTCTTT. The full variable domain, with the rest looked up from reference TRBV7-2 and TRBJ1-1, is GAGVSQSPSNKVTEKGKDVELRCDPISGHTALYWYRQSLGQGLEFLIYFQGNSAPDKSGLPSDRFSAERTGGSVSTLTIQRTQQEDSAVYLCASSTQTRGRTEAFFGQGTRLTVV.

The chain is built from TRBV29-1 and TRBJ2-3, with 8 bases identical to TRBD1. The CDR3 spans 14 residues. Germline loops: CDR1 SQVTM, CDR2 ANQGSEA. V was clipped by 4 bases and J by 4 bases; unmatched bases: 7. The CDR3: CSVGGAGGADTQYF. The CDR3 DNA reads TGCAGCGTTGGAGGGGCAGGGGGCGCAGATACGCAGTATTTT.

There are many counts of this clonotype. The chain links TRBV6-6 to TRBJ1-2; possibly TRBD1 for D (5 bases). CDR3 length equals 14 residues. Trimming shortened V by 6 bases and J by 1 base, and 12 bases separated the two germline ends. CDR1 is MNHNY, CDR2 SVGAGI, per germline (reference sequence). The CDR3 DNA reads as TGTGCCAGCAGGGGGGACGGATTTAACTATGGCTACACCTTC. Its translation is CASRGDGFNYGYTF.

The DNA of the CDR3 is TGCAGCGTTGCCGATCACGGGGGGTACGAGCAGTACTTC. This sequence encodes CSVADHGGYEQYF. This chain joins TRBV29-1 and TRBJ2-7, with TRBD2 matching 7 bases. This CDR3 region has 13 residues. V was pared by 4 bases and J by 4 bases, with 7 bases of the junction left unmatched. Germline V gives CDR1 SQVTM, CDR2 ANQGSEA.

The rearrangement links TRBV28 to TRBJ1-5; 7 bases align to TRBD1. V dropped 6 bases and J dropped 4; count of bases not matched to a gene: 9. CDR1 and CDR2 (germline): MDHEN, SYDVKM. This CDR3 contains 15 residues. The CDR3 region has the DNA TGTGCCAGCAGCCCCGACAGGGAGACTAATCAGCCCCAGCATTTT. This encodes CASSPDRETNQPQHF.

This clonotype was seen only a few times. This rearrangement joins TRBV9 to TRBJ2-3; D is possibly TRBD1 or TRBD2 (5 bases each). Germline CDR1 reads SGDLS; CDR2 reads YYNGEE. V was pared by 0 bases and J by 0 bases, with 14 bases between. This CDR3 is 17 amino acids long. CDR3 region: CASSVATGAASTDTQYF. The CDR3, as DNA: TGTGCCAGCAGCGTAGCTACCGGGGCGGCCAGCACAGATACGCAGTATTTT.

The gene calls are TRBV20-1 and TRBJ1-1; TRBD1 might be the D (5 bases). The germline V gene has CDR1 DFQATT and CDR2 SNEGSKA (reference sequence). V gave up 6 bases and J gave up 5 bases, with 16 bases separating them. CDR3 length: 13 residues. The CDR3 sequence: CSARRSRGTEAFF. The CDR3 bases are TGCAGTGCGAGACGCTCCCGGGGGACTGAAGCTTTCTTT.